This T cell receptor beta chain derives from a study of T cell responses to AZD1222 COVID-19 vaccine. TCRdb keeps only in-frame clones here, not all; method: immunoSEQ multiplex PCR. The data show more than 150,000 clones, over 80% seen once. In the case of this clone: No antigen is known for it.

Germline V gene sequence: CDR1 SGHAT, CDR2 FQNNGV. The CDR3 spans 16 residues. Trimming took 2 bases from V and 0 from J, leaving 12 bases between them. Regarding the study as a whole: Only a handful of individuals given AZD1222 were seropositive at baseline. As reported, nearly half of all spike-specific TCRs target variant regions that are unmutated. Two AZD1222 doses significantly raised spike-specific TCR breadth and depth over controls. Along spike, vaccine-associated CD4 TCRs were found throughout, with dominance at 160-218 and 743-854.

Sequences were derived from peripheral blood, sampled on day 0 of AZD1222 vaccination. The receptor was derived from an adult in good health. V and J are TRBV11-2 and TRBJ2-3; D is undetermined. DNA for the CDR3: TGTGCCAGCAGCTTAATAACCATCCAGAGCACAGATACGCAGTATTTT. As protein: CASSLITIQSTDTQYF.